A single sample is the source of the 31 T cell receptor beta chains below, sequenced in a study of OX40 agonist ivuxolimab in advanced cancers. The method was the immunoSEQ multiplex PCR assay. TCRdb limited this immuneACCESS table to in-frame rearrangements with V and J called. A share of clones is missing; checked studies link under half to unresolved V genes, and the rest is unexplained. The sample table records tens of thousands of clones; roughly 90% of these occur just once. Around 20% of the sample is in the top ten clones. The source material was CD4+ or CD8+ T cells sorted from blood, sampled in a trial of the OX40 agonist ivuxolimab. Receptor source: an adult with an advanced solid tumor such as melanoma, head and neck, liver or kidney cancer.

This chain joins TRBV28 and TRBJ1-6; D may be TRBD1 (6 bases). The length of the CDR3 is 14 residues. CDR1 and CDR2 from the germline V gene are MDHEN and SYDVKM. The ends were cut back, 5 bases at V and 9 bases at J, with 14 bases in the middle. CDR3 bases: TGTGCCAGCAGTATAACAGGGACGAGTTCACCCCTCCACTTT. Encoded protein: CASSITGTSSPLHF.

The CDR3 sequence: CASSLYQAREQFF. The CDR3 DNA reads as TGTGCCAGCAGCTTGTATCAGGCTCGGGAGCAGTTCTTC. The chain recombines TRBV5-6 with TRBJ2-1; D ambiguous. The CDR3 has 13 residues. Germline CDR1 is SGHDT and CDR2 is YYEEEE. Trimming left V 1 base short and J 10 bases short, with 12 bases between.

The chain couples TRBV27 to TRBJ2-1; 8 nucleotides align to TRBD1. Looked up from germline, CDR1 is MNHEY and CDR2 is SMNVEV (reference sequence). This CDR3 comprises 14 residues. V shed 5 bases, J shed 7 bases, and the junction held 7 bases outside the gene matches. The DNA for the CDR3 is TGTGCCAGCAGTCTAACAGGGGGGATGAATGAGCAGTTCTTC. As protein: CASSLTGGMNEQFF.

The V call is TRBV14, the J call TRBJ1-3; 8 bases are shared with TRBD1. After removal of 10 bases from V and 2 bases from J, the junction contained 4 bases not matched to a gene. CDR3 length: 13 residues. Germline V gives CDR1 SGHDN, CDR2 FVKESK. The CDR3: CAITGGAGNTIYF. The CDR3 nucleotides read TGTGCCATTACAGGGGGAGCTGGAAACACCATATATTTT.

CDR3 nucleotides: TGTGCCAGCAGCCAAACCGGGACTGAAGCTTTCTTT. This codes for CASSQTGTEAFF. The chain employs TRBV7-9 and TRBJ1-1; D is unclear. Germline-derived CDR1 and CDR2 are SEHNR and FQNEAQ (reference sequence). The CDR3 loop spans 12 amino acids. Trimming cost V 5 bases and J 5 bases, with 9 bases left between them.

The rearrangement joins TRBV4-1 to TRBJ1-6; 7 bases are a match to TRBD1. Losses at the gene ends were 0 bases for V and 4 bases for J; bases not matched to a gene: 6. Per germline, CDR1 MGHRA and CDR2 YSYEKL. The CDR3 is 17 amino acids. The CDR3 region is CASSQDGQATYNSPLHF. CDR3 sequence (DNA): TGCGCCAGCAGCCAAGATGGACAGGCGACATATAATTCACCCCTCCACTTT.

Notes on this clone: The sample carries other DNA sequences with the same CDR3. The V call is TRBV28, the J call TRBJ2-7, with D possibly TRBD1 on 6 matching bases. V was trimmed by 6 bases and J by 0 bases, leaving 15 bases between them. Looked up from germline, CDR1 is MDHEN and CDR2 is SYDVKM. The CDR3 sequence is 15 residues long. CDR3 loop: CASRPGHLSSYEQYF. The CDR3, as DNA: TGTGCCAGCAGACCGGGACATTTGAGCTCCTACGAGCAGTACTTC.

The rearrangement joins TRBV6-4 to TRBJ2-1, with D possibly being TRBD2 (5 bases). The germline CDR1 and CDR2 sequences are MRHNA and SNTAGT. The length of the CDR3 is 15 residues. V lost 6 bases and J 5 bases, leaving 17 bases between the germline ends. The CDR3 here is CASSLLRAPNNEQFF. The CDR3, as DNA: TGTGCCAGCAGCCTTCTGCGGGCCCCAAACAATGAGCAGTTCTTC.

This clone was recorded once. The V and J genes are TRBV29-1 and TRBJ1-1; D not resolved. CDR1 SQVTM and CDR2 ANQGSEA come from the germline V gene. V dropped 3 bases and J dropped 1 base, with 6 bases sitting between them. The CDR3 sequence is 12 residues long. In nucleotides, the CDR3 is TGCAGCGTTGATGGGTCGAACACTGAAGCTTTCTTT. Protein product: CSVDGSNTEAFF.

This clone showed up just a few times. This sequence joins TRBV19 and TRBJ1-1; D is unresolved. The CDR3 loop spans 13 amino acids. V lost 5 bases to trimming and J lost 0 bases, with 7 bases between them. The germline CDR1 and CDR2 sequences are LNHDA and SQIVND (reference sequence). CDR3 bases: TGTGCCAGTAGTCCCTCCATGAACACTGAAGCTTTCTTT. It encodes CASSPSMNTEAFF.

The chain links TRBV7-9 to TRBJ2-1, with 7 bases identical to TRBD2. Germline CDR1 SEHNR, CDR2 FQNEAQ (reference sequence). The CDR3 totals 16 residues. The J segment lost 1 base and the V segment lost 6 bases, leaving 9 bases of the junction unmatched. CDR3 in amino acids: CASRGERGVSYNEQFF. CDR3 DNA sequence: TGTGCCAGCAGAGGGGAACGGGGGGTTTCCTACAATGAGCAGTTCTTC.

The chain couples TRBV6-5 to TRBJ2-3; 7 bases are a match to TRBD2. Per the germline V gene, CDR1 is MNHEY and CDR2 is SVGAGI. Unmatched junction bases numbered 6, after V lost 5 bases and J lost 1 base. This CDR3 has 15 residues. CDR3 sequence: CASSTLGGGTDTQYF. CDR3 nucleotide sequence: TGTGCCAGCAGTACCCTTGGGGGGGGCACAGATACGCAGTATTTT.

This rearrangement joins TRBV6-1 to TRBJ2-3, with D uncertain. CDR1 and CDR2 from the germline V gene are MNHNS and SASEGT. CDR3 length: 15 residues. V was cut by 8 bases and J by 0 bases, with 15 bases left in between. In DNA form, the CDR3 reads TGTGCCAGCCCCTGGGAAGGGATGAGCACAGATACGCAGTATTTT. Its protein is CASPWEGMSTDTQYF.

The chain couples TRBV9 to TRBJ2-1, with TRBD2 matching over 8 bases. The CDR3 covers 16 residues. V lost 2 bases and J lost 0; bases outside the gene matches: 4. In germline, CDR1 is SGDLS, CDR2 YYNGEE. The CDR3 DNA is TGTGCCAGCAGCGTCGGTCGGGGGGGCTCCTACAATGAGCAGTTCTTC. Translation: CASSVGRGGSYNEQFF.

This clone was seen once. The genes are TRBV27 and TRBJ2-7; the match to TRBD2 covers 13 bases. V was clipped by 6 bases and J by 2 bases; unmatched bases: 4. CDR3 length: 15 amino acids. From germline, CDR1 is MNHEY and CDR2 SMNVEV (reference sequence). The CDR3 DNA reads as TGTGCCAGCAGCCGACTAGCGGGGGGTCCCTACGAGCAGTACTTC. It encodes CASSRLAGGPYEQYF.

J is TRBJ2-7 and V is TRBV27, with D tentatively TRBD1 (5 bases). V lost 4 bases, J lost 3 bases, and 10 bases lay in between. The CDR3 is made up of 13 amino acids. From germline, CDR1 is MNHEY and CDR2 SMNVEV (reference sequence). In DNA, the CDR3 is TGTGCCAGCAGTTCCGGACACATCTACGAGCAGTACTTC. Amino acid sequence: CASSSGHIYEQYF.

The V gene is TRBV2, the J gene TRBJ1-5; D gene unclear. Germline V gene data show CDR1 as SNHLY and CDR2 as FYNNEI. This CDR3 has 15 residues. Trimming removed 2 bases at V and 0 bases at J, with 8 bases between. This CDR3 is CASSEYSSSNQPQHF. The DNA of the CDR3 is TGTGCCAGCAGTGAATATTCCAGTAGCAATCAGCCCCAGCATTTT.

The chain links TRBV15 to TRBJ1-6, with D hard to call. The length of the CDR3 is 15 residues. Trimming took 5 bases from V and 7 from J, leaving 15 bases between them. CDR1 and CDR2 (germline): LNHNV, YYDKDF (reference sequence). The CDR3 sequence: CATSPRGSLNSPLHF. The CDR3 nucleotides are TGTGCCACCAGCCCTCGGGGTTCCCTAAATTCACCCCTCCACTTT.

This sequence joins TRBV27 and TRBJ2-7, with TRBD1 identical over 8 bases. From germline, CDR1 is MNHEY and CDR2 SMNVEV (reference sequence). This CDR3 spans 14 amino acids. The V gene end was trimmed by 6 bases and the J gene end by 7 bases; junction bases not matched to a gene: 11. CDR3 in DNA: TGTGCCAGCAGCCCGGGACAGGCGCTCTGGGAGCAGTACTTC. This codes for CASSPGQALWEQYF.

A single count supports this clone. This chain joins TRBV29-1 and TRBJ2-5; D ambiguous. Germline assignment: CDR1 SQVTM and CDR2 ANQGSEA. Between the trimmed V and J ends, which lost 1 base and 1 base, there was a span of 4 bases. The CDR3 runs 12 residues. DNA of the CDR3: TGCAGCGTTGAAGGGTTCCAAGAGACCCAGTACTTC. This translates into CSVEGFQETQYF.

This chain connects TRBV7-9 to TRBJ1-1; unclear D gene. In germline, CDR1 is SEHNR, CDR2 FQNEAQ (reference sequence). The V gene lost 10 bases and the J gene lost 0 bases, with 12 bases spanning the gap. The CDR3 runs to 13 residues. The CDR3 here is CATKQNLNTEAFF. In DNA form, the CDR3 reads TGTGCCACCAAACAGAACCTGAACACTGAAGCTTTCTTT.

CDR3 nucleotide sequence: TGTGCCAGCAGCGTCGACACGCTCCAAGAGACCCAGTACTTC. Encoded protein: CASSVDTLQETQYF. This chain connects TRBV7-9 to TRBJ2-5, with D uncertain. Trimming removed 5 bases from V and 1 base from J, with 11 bases in between. Germline values: CDR1 SEHNR, CDR2 FQNEAQ (reference sequence). CDR3 length: 14 residues.

This chain uses TRBV29-1 with TRBJ1-1; the D is unclear. The germline V and J ends were trimmed by 4 bases and 2 bases, with 8 bases remaining between them. The CDR3 loop spans 12 amino acids. In germline, CDR1 is SQVTM, CDR2 ANQGSEA. The CDR3 nucleotides read TGCAGCGTTGCCTCTCTAAACACTGAAGCTTTCTTT. Translation: CSVASLNTEAFF.

This clone was picked up one time. The gene calls are TRBV27 and TRBJ1-1; the D is unclear. V was pared by 4 bases and J by 5 bases, with 11 bases between. This CDR3 is 13 amino acids long. Germline V lookup: CDR1 MNHEY, CDR2 SMNVEV (reference sequence). The DNA of the CDR3 is TGTGCCAGCAGTTGGGAGGGAATGACTGAAGCTTTCTTT. Its protein is CASSWEGMTEAFF.

The rearrangement links TRBV5-6 to TRBJ2-1; the D is unclear. Per the germline V gene, CDR1 is SGHDT and CDR2 is YYEEEE. V was cut by 3 bases and J by 12 bases, with 10 bases left in between. The CDR3 consists of 11 residues. The CDR3 region is CASSSAYWQFF. Here the CDR3 DNA reads TGTGCCAGCAGCTCGGCGTATTGGCAGTTCTTC.

The CDR3 loop is CASSTPLGSKETQYF. The CDR3 bases are TGCGCCAGCTCAACCCCACTAGGGTCAAAAGAGACCCAGTACTTC. The chain carries TRBV4-1 and TRBJ2-5; the D gene is possibly TRBD2 (5 bases). Trimming took off 8 bases at V and 3 bases at J, with 19 bases between the two ends. Germline V CDR1 and CDR2: MGHRA, YSYEKL. This CDR3 has 15 residues.

The rearrangement joins TRBV28 to TRBJ2-3, with TRBD2 identical over 10 bases. V shed 2 bases and J 3 bases; nucleotides not matched to a gene: 5. In germline, CDR1 is MDHEN, CDR2 SYDVKM. This CDR3 is 16 amino acids long. As DNA, the CDR3 is TGTGCCAGCAGTTTAATGCCTAGCGGGGGAACAGATACGCAGTATTTT. It yields the protein CASSLMPSGGTDTQYF.

This chain connects TRBV6-4 to TRBJ2-1; TRBD2 matches 8 bases. The germline V gene has CDR1 MRHNA and CDR2 SNTAGT. This CDR3 is 14 amino acids long. The junction had 2 bases not matched to a gene; V was cut back by 3 bases and J by 4 bases. In nucleotides, the CDR3 is TGTGCCAGCAGTGAGCGGGGGGTGTACAATGAGCAGTTCTTC. This sequence encodes CASSERGVYNEQFF.

The chain uses TRBV2 and TRBJ1-1, with D possibly matching TRBD1 (5 bases). The germline gives CDR1 SNHLY, CDR2 FYNNEI. The CDR3 has 17 amino acids. Trimming removed 4 bases at V and 0 bases at J, with 18 bases between. In DNA form, the CDR3 reads TGTGCCAGCAGTGGGACCTTGGCAGGGCCCGTGAACACTGAAGCTTTCTTT. This translates into CASSGTLAGPVNTEAFF. Drawing the rest from reference TRBV2 and TRBJ1-1, the complete variable domain is EPEVTQTPSHQVTQMGQEVILRCVPISNHLYFYWYRQILGQKVEFLVSFYNNEISEKSEIFDDQFSVERPDGSNFTLKIRSTKLEDSAMYFCASSGTLAGPVNTEAFFGQGTRLTVV.

This rearrangement joins TRBV29-1 to TRBJ1-1; weak D call: TRBD1 (6 bases). The CDR3 runs 15 residues. Deletions cut 7 bases from V and 1 base from J, with 19 bases between. Germline V gene sequence: CDR1 SQVTM, CDR2 ANQGSEA. This chain's CDR3 is CSAPAGAMGNTEAFF. The CDR3 nucleotides are TGCAGCGCCCCGGCAGGGGCCATGGGGAACACTGAAGCTTTCTTT. The complete variable domain, with remaining parts taken from reference TRBV29-1 and TRBJ1-1, reads SAVISQKPSRDICQRGTSLTIQCQVDSQVTMMFWYRQQPGQSLTLIATANQGSEATYESGFVIDKFPISRPNLTFSTLTVSNMSPEDSSIYLCSAPAGAMGNTEAFFGQGTRLTVV.

This rearrangement joins TRBV4-2 to TRBJ1-2; the D gene is possibly TRBD1 (5 bases). Germline values: CDR1 LGHNA, CDR2 YNFKEQ. The CDR3 covers 13 residues. V dropped 1 base and J dropped 6 bases, with 9 bases sitting between them. The CDR3 region is CASSQGGGDGYTF. In DNA form, the CDR3 reads TGTGCCAGCAGCCAAGGGGGCGGGGATGGCTACACCTTC.